This TCR beta chain comes out of a study of T cells in Graves' hyperthyroidism and ophthalmopathy (dated by TCRdb to the late 2010s). About the full investigation: To identify distinguishing TCR V-J signatures, a discovery cohort of 100 patients was used, comprising 40 to 45 with Graves' ophthalmopathy and around 57 with stable Graves' hyperthyroidism. Whether ophthalmopathy could be predicted prospectively was tested in an independent validation cohort made up of 18 hyperthyroidism patients plus 17 patients who later progressed to ophthalmopathy. The approximately 100 discovery patients were divided at random into training and test sets in a 7:3 ratio. In several Graves' hyperthyroidism patients, the study also compared T-cell repertoires from thyroid tissue with T-cell repertoires from blood. After sampling, hyperthyroidism patients received methimazole starting at 30 mg daily, and ophthalmopathy patients received high-dose intravenous methylprednisolone. According to the paper, TCR Vbeta CDR3 sequencing was carried out on 135 peripheral blood samples, which came from 40 to 45 ophthalmopathy, roughly 75 hyperthyroidism and approximately 17 progressor patients.

The TCR beta CDR3 regions were amplified from the RNA transcripts. A first-round RT-PCR of the TCR CDR3 used the HTBI primer set with the Qiagen OneStep RT-PCR kit. Libraries were constructed in a second round of multiplex PCR, after which size selection and purification were carried out. The libraries were sequenced on an Illumina HiSeq2000 using paired-end 100 bp reads. The paper's processing steps were these. Raw data were processed with SOAPnuke, discarding reads with adapters, uncalled bases, mean Phred below 15, or no exact constant-primer or identifier match. High-quality paired reads were merged using COPE v1.2.5, and each unique nucleotide sequence was defined as a clonotype. Clonotypes were aligned to IMGT TRBV, TRBD and TRBJ reference segments using MiTCR v1.1. Only V-J combinations with frequency above 0.0001, covering 99.2% of repertoires, were analysed. A TCS score was defined as the ratio of F50 (clonal expansion) to E x V (chaos), with BLOSUM62-based TCRdist applied between CDR3 peptides within each V-J. Welch's t-statistics and random forest reduced around 520 V-J features to under 15, which were used in a naive Bayes classifier (R e1071). The similarity between thyroid and blood repertoires was quantified using the Morisita-Horn index. The public reads were run again by TCRdb, first through fastp at Q25 and then through MiXCR, and only productive beta chains were kept. Rows with a matching CDR3 protein are joined into one entry that keeps the most common DNA and genes. V and J calls and clone size were set by TCRdb, not the authors. The sample table records more than 500,000 distinct CDR3 sequences; around 42% of these occur just once. The ten most abundant clones make up roughly 20% of the sample.

Results and caveats for the whole study, not just this receptor: Most expanded thyroid clonotypes (frequency above 0.001) were also detected in blood, suggesting blood repertoires may reflect thyroid immune responses. No statistical method was used to fix the sample size in advance, and group allocation was not hidden from the investigators. In validation, the model predicted progression to ophthalmopathy with 65% to 71% sensitivity and around 72% specificity, a median of 6.5 months before onset. In cross-validation, a model built on a 13 V-J signature told ophthalmopathy apart from stable hyperthyroidism with 85% to 90% sensitivity and about 81% specificity, and in testing the same model reached 80%/75%.

This clonotype came up many times. Its antigen is unknown. No base quality information exists; no much larger clone differs at one position. Clipping removes 0 bases from V and 3 bases from J, with 6 as the unmatched junction base count. Via the germline V gene, CDR1 is SGDLS and CDR2 YYNGEE. The CDR3 runs 16 amino acids, cysteine and phenylalanine included. This entry keeps only the CDR3 DNA: 48 bases, framed from base 1. Exclusion was applied to patients with uncontrolled infections, other autoimmune diseases, pregnancy or lactation. Diagnoses were established on the basis of clinical symptoms, serum thyroxine and TRAb, thyroid ultrasound, and orbital computed tomography. Total RNA was extracted using Trizol reagent, and RNA quality was assessed on an Agilent 2100 Bioanalyzer.

The sequence is built from TRBV9 and TRBJ1-2; a stretch of 9 junction bases matches TRBD1. The receptor comes from an adult woman with Graves' disease, either hyperthyroidism or ophthalmopathy (not recorded which). Sample: peripheral blood or thyroid tissue (not recorded which). The CDR3 region has the sequence CASSVGAQGADYGYTF. The DNA sequence follows: TGTGCCAGCAGCGTAGGTGCACAGGGGGCGGACTATGGCTACACCTTC.